The 19 T cell receptor beta chains presented below share a single source sample, sequenced in a study of monozygotic twins with cystic fibrosis. Profiled with immunoSEQ multiplex PCR; TCRdb holds only in-frame clones, not every one. The table records 35,000 or so clones, 84% of them present only once. The sample was blood. These receptor sequences come from a girl aged 2 to 10 with cystic fibrosis.

The chain links TRBV30 to TRBJ2-1; the D is unclear. The germline CDR1 and CDR2 sequences are GTSNPN and SVGIG (reference sequence). The CDR3 loop spans 14 amino acids. The V and J ends lost 0 bases and 6 bases respectively, with 12 bases between them. CDR3 in amino acids: CAWSVQGIGNEQFF. CDR3 sequence (DNA): TGTGCCTGGAGTGTACAAGGGATCGGCAATGAGCAGTTCTTC.

This clone was observed a single time. V and J are TRBV14 and TRBJ2-1; 10 positions match TRBD2. The CDR3 has 15 amino acids. The germline V gene encodes CDR1 SGHDN and CDR2 FVKESK. The J segment lost 15 bases and the V segment lost 0 bases, leaving 11 bases of the junction unmatched. The CDR3 nucleotides read TGTGCCAGCAGCCAAGAACCTAGCGGGGGCTCCTTGCGGTTCTTC. It codes for CASSQEPSGGSLRFF.

The chain joins TRBV6-1 to TRBJ1-5, with D maybe TRBD1 (6 bases). The CDR3 consists of 15 residues. The germline gives CDR1 MNHNS, CDR2 SASEGT. V lost 4 bases and J lost 2, with 12 bases in between. In nucleotides, the CDR3 is TGTGCCAGCAGTGTTCGGGGGGCGGGCAATCAGCCCCAGCATTTT. Encoded protein: CASSVRGAGNQPQHF.

The CDR3 loop is CASSAGWGSTEAFF. The DNA for the CDR3 is TGTGCCAGCAGTGCAGGTTGGGGGAGCACTGAAGCTTTCTTT. The V call is TRBV6-1, the J call TRBJ1-1, with D possibly TRBD1 on 5 matching bases. V was clipped by 4 bases and J by 4 bases, with 13 bases between them. The CDR3 is 14 residues long. Germline V gene data show CDR1 as MNHNS and CDR2 as SASEGT.

The chain employs TRBV1 and TRBJ2-5; the table's D gene call, TRBD2, was not cross checked with the DNA. TRBV1 is flagged as a pseudogene. CDR3 length equals 15 residues. The CDR3 DNA follows: TGCACCAGCAGCCGCCCGGGACTGGAGGAAGGGACCCAGTACTTC. Translated: CTSSRPGLEEGTQYF.

The chain joins TRBV20-1 to TRBJ1-1; no firm D call. Deletions cut 3 bases from V and 4 bases from J, with 6 bases between. Germline V gene data show CDR1 as DFQATT and CDR2 as SNEGSKA (reference sequence). The CDR3 covers 11 residues. The DNA of the CDR3 is TGCAGTGCTAGTTGGGGCACTGAAGCTTTCTTT. Its translation is CSASWGTEAFF.

The CDR3 here is CACKRRTSEKRSSYNEQFF. The CDR3, as DNA: TGTGCCTGCAAGCGGAGGACTAGCGAAAAAAGGAGCTCCTACAATGAGCAGTTCTTC. The chain couples TRBV30 to TRBJ2-1; TRBD2 matches at 9 bases. CDR3 size: 19 residues. V lost 6 bases, J lost 0 bases, and 18 bases stayed unmatched. Germline CDR1 is GTSNPN and CDR2 is SVGIG (reference sequence).

The CDR3 DNA reads TGTGCCACCAGCAGACCGGGACTAGATTCACCCCTCCACTTT. Protein product: CATSRPGLDSPLHF. The genes are TRBV15 and TRBJ1-6; D might be TRBD1 (5 bases). From germline, CDR1 is LNHNV and CDR2 YYDKDF (reference sequence). The V end lost 2 bases, the J end lost 8 bases, and 10 bases lay between the germline ends. The CDR3 extends over 14 amino acids.

The table lists this clone with a few counts. The chain uses TRBV27 and TRBJ1-2; 7 bases are shared with TRBD1. V was clipped by 3 bases and J by 4 bases; unmatched bases: 8. The CDR3 totals 15 residues. Germline V gene sequence: CDR1 MNHEY, CDR2 SMNVEV (reference sequence). CDR3 sequence: CASSFARTGPYGYTF. The CDR3, as DNA: TGTGCCAGCAGTTTCGCCCGGACAGGACCCTATGGCTACACCTTC.

This chain links TRBV7-8 with TRBJ2-1, with D tentatively TRBD2 (5 bases). This CDR3 contains 14 residues. Between the trimmed V and J ends, which lost 5 bases and 3 bases, there was a span of 11 bases. CDR1 is SGHVS and CDR2 is FQNEAQ in the germline V gene. CDR3 sequence: CASSLPRDYNEQFF. CDR3 coding DNA: TGTGCCAGCAGCCTTCCCCGGGACTACAATGAGCAGTTCTTC.

The count of this clone is one. This rearrangement joins TRBV19 to TRBJ2-5; weak D call: TRBD1 (6 bases). V dropped 7 bases and J dropped 5 bases, with 17 bases sitting between them. Germline CDR1 reads LNHDA; CDR2 reads SQIVND (reference sequence). The CDR3 is 14 residues long. The DNA for the CDR3 is TGTGCCAGTACCCCCGGCAGGGGACGGGAGACCCAGTACTTC. This codes for CASTPGRGRETQYF.

CDR3 loop: CASSSTYGQMRPQHF. CDR3 sequence (DNA): TGTGCCAGCAGTTCCACCTATGGACAGATGAGGCCCCAGCATTTT. The chain has TRBV6-5 and TRBJ1-5; possible D gene TRBD1, 6 bases. V was trimmed by 4 bases and J by 9 bases, leaving 19 bases between them. The V gene's germline CDR1 is MNHEY and CDR2 SVGAGI. The CDR3 covers 15 residues.

DNA of the CDR3: TGTGCCAGCAGCTTAGTGTTGGACAGAGAAAAGAACACTGAAGCTTTCTTT. This codes for CASSLVLDREKNTEAFF. This chain links TRBV7-9 with TRBJ1-1, with D maybe TRBD1 (6 bases). V shed 1 base and J shed 1 base, with 16 bases lying between them. The germline CDR1 and CDR2 sequences are SEHNR and FQNEAQ (reference sequence). This CDR3 is 17 amino acids long.

The chain couples TRBV9 to TRBJ1-5; TRBD1 is a possible D gene (5 bases). This CDR3 is built from 13 residues. Trimming left V 4 bases short and J 2 bases short, with 7 bases between. Germline CDR1 SGDLS, CDR2 YYNGEE. The CDR3 spells CASSRGGNQPQHF. The CDR3 nucleotides are TGTGCCAGCAGCAGGGGAGGCAATCAGCCCCAGCATTTT. The whole variable domain, filled in from reference TRBV9 and TRBJ1-5, reads DSGVTQTPKHLITATGQRVTLRCSPRSGDLSVYWYQQSLDQGLQFLIQYYNGEERAKGNILERFSAQQFPDLHSELNLSSLELGDSALYFCASSRGGNQPQHFGDGTRLSIL.

This sequence joins TRBV7-6 and TRBJ2-3, with 8 bases fitting TRBD2. The V gene end was trimmed by 1 base and the J gene end by 2 bases; junction bases not matched to a gene: 2. This CDR3 has 15 amino acids. CDR1 is SGHVS, CDR2 FNYEAQ, per germline. CDR3 sequence: CASSLVGGATDTQYF. The CDR3 nucleotides read TGTGCCAGCAGCTTAGTCGGGGGGGCCACAGATACGCAGTATTTT.

This clone was seen a few times. The rearrangement links TRBV5-1 to TRBJ1-2, with 8 bases identical to TRBD1. J was trimmed by 4 bases and V by 0 bases; bases with no gene match: 5. The CDR3 length is 15 residues. CDR1 and CDR2 (germline): SGHRS, YFSETQ. CDR3 protein: CASSLESGGSYGYTF. The CDR3 bases are TGCGCCAGCAGCTTGGAGTCAGGGGGCAGCTATGGCTACACCTTC. Full variable domain (outside the CDR3, taken from reference TRBV5-1 and TRBJ1-2): KAGVTQTPRYLIKTRGQQVTLSCSPISGHRSVSWYQQTPGQGLQFLFEYFSETQRNKGNFPGRFSGRQFSNSRSEMNVSTLELGDSALYLCASSLESGGSYGYTFGSGTRLTVV.

This chain connects TRBV18 to TRBJ1-1; D uncertain. The ends were cut back, 3 bases at V and 8 bases at J, with 13 bases in the middle. The CDR3 consists of 13 residues. Germline CDR1 and CDR2: KGHSH and LQKENI. The CDR3 reads CASSPVSIREAFF. The CDR3, as DNA: TGTGCCAGCTCACCGGTTTCGATCAGAGAAGCTTTCTTT.

J is TRBJ1-2 and V is TRBV5-4, with a possible D match to TRBD1 (6 bases). V dropped 0 bases and J dropped 4 bases, with 13 bases sitting between them. Per the germline V gene, CDR1 is SGHNT and CDR2 is YYREEE (reference sequence). The CDR3 loop spans 15 amino acids. The CDR3 sequence is CASSLGIGGGYGYTF. CDR3 sequence (DNA): TGTGCCAGCAGCTTGGGGATCGGAGGGGGCTATGGCTACACCTTC.

This chain uses TRBV7-8 with TRBJ1-6, with D perhaps TRBD1 (6 bases). Deletions cut 1 base from V and 9 bases from J, with 19 bases between. The V gene's germline CDR1 is SGHVS and CDR2 FQNEAQ. This CDR3 comprises 17 residues. As DNA, the CDR3 is TGTGCCAGCAGCTTAGGGACAGCCCTAAGCGGGCGTTCACCCCTCCACTTT. The encoded protein is CASSLGTALSGRSPLHF. Full variable domain (outside the CDR3, taken from reference TRBV7-8 and TRBJ1-6): GAGVSQSPRYKVAKRGQDVALRCDPISGHVSLFWYQQALGQGPEFLTYFQNEAQLDKSGLPSDRFFAERPEGSVSTLKIQRTQQEDSAVYLCASSLGTALSGRSPLHFGNGTRLTVT.